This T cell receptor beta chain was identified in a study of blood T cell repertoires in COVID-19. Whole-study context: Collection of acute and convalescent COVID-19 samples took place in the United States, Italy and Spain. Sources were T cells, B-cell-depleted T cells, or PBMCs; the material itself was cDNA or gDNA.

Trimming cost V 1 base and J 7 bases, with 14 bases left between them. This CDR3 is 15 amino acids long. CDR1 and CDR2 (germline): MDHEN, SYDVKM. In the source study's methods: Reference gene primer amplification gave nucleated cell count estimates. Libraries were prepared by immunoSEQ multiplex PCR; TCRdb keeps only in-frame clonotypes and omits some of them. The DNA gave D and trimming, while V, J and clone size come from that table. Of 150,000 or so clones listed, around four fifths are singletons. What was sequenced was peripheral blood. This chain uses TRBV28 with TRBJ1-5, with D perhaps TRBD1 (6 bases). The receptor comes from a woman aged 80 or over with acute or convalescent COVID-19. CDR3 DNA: TGTGCCAGCAGTTTATATTGGGGCGGGGGCCAGCCCCAGCATTTT. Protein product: CASSLYWGGGQPQHF.